This TCR beta chain was retrieved from a study of blood T cell repertoires in COVID-19. Those enrolled, adults aged roughly 18 to 95 years, came from around 25 US areas. The CDR3 sequence is 17 residues long. The V and J ends lost 1 base and 7 bases respectively, with 21 bases between them. Germline V lookup: CDR1 SGHKS, CDR2 YYEKEE (reference sequence). The assay was immunoSEQ multiplex PCR, and TCRdb's table has in-frame clones only and misses some. The profile shows around 250,000 clones, around 89% of them singletons. The chain couples TRBV5-5 to TRBJ1-5; D is unresolved. This clonotype was sampled from a woman between 40 and 55 years old with acute COVID-19. Sample: PBMCs or T cells enriched from blood (not recorded which). Here the CDR3 DNA reads TGTGCCAGCAGCTTGTTAATTGTATCGCCCGCCGGGCAGCCCCAGCATTTT. Its protein is CASSLLIVSPAGQPQHF.